Listed below are T cell receptor beta chains from one sample, sequenced in a study of T cell changes during pregnancy in multiple sclerosis. Clones were read by immunoSEQ multiplex PCR, and TCRdb kept only the in-frame ones, dropping some. This table holds approximately 100,000 clones, 85% to 95% found once. The sequenced sample was peripheral blood, obtained before pregnancy. These receptors were obtained from a female donor with multiple sclerosis, enrolled in a pregnancy study. Each CDR3 is given with its conserved first and last residue. D genes are given only for firm matches. Some rows have no size entry. The others give once, few or many, or a class for an expanded clone.

clone size,V gene,J gene,D gene,CDR3 protein,CDR3 DNA
-,TRBV6-4,TRBJ2-7,TRBD2,CASSGRARLALHEQYF,TGTGCCAGCAGTGGGAGAGCCAGACTAGCCCTCCACGAGCAGTACTTC
-,TRBV28,TRBJ1-5,-,CASSPPFQPQHF,TGTGCCAGCAGCCCCCCATTCCAGCCCCAGCATTTT
-,TRBV11-2,TRBJ1-2,-,CASSALLTQSGYTF,TGTGCCAGCAGCGCCTTATTAACACAGTCTGGCTACACCTTC
-,TRBV28,TRBJ1-1,TRBD1,CASSGTGGNTEAFF,TGTGCCAGCAGTGGGACAGGCGGGAACACTGAAGCTTTCTTT
-,TRBV18,TRBJ2-2,-,CASSRLLWQTNTGELFF,TGTGCCAGCTCACGTCTTTTGTGGCAGACGAACACCGGGGAGCTGTTTTTT
-,TRBV11-2,TRBJ2-1,TRBD2,CASSLSVGGGYNEQFF,TGTGCCAGCAGCTTATCGGTTGGCGGGGGTTACAATGAGCAGTTCTTC
-,TRBV7-8,TRBJ1-1,-,CASSLPKRGALNTEAFF,TGTGCCAGCAGCTTACCGAAGCGGGGGGCTCTGAACACTGAAGCTTTCTTT
-,TRBV30,TRBJ2-7,-,CAWSAGDLYEQYF,TGTGCCTGGAGTGCGGGGGACCTCTACGAGCAGTACTTC
-,TRBV11-2,TRBJ2-7,TRBD2,CASSLSSGSSYEQYF,TGTGCCAGCAGCTTAAGTAGCGGGTCTTCCTACGAGCAGTACTTC
-,TRBV19,TRBJ2-1,-,CASSVLADTYNEQFF,TGTGCCAGTAGTGTCCTGGCGGATACCTACAATGAGCAGTTCTTC
-,TRBV19,TRBJ1-2,-,CASSMGSLDGYTF,TGTGCCAGTAGTATGGGCAGCCTCGATGGCTACACCTTC
-,TRBV4-2,TRBJ2-3,-,CASSGGRGRADTQYF,TGTGCCAGCAGCGGGGGTAGGGGGAGGGCGGATACGCAGTATTTT
-,TRBV5-1,TRBJ2-3,TRBD2,CASSRLSYWPGLASRQFTQYF,TGCGCCAGCAGCCGTCTAAGCTACTGGCCGGGACTAGCGTCACGCCAATTTACGCAGTATTTT
few,TRBV30,TRBJ1-1,-,CAWSVGGRGTEAFF,TGTGCCTGGAGTGTTGGAGGACGGGGCACTGAAGCTTTCTTT
once,TRBV6-1,TRBJ1-1,-,CASSEGNLGTEAFF,TGTGCCAGCAGTGAAGGTAATCTAGGCACTGAAGCTTTCTTT
-,TRBV5-1,TRBJ2-2,TRBD2,CASSSGLAGAVGELFF,TGCGCCAGCAGTTCAGGACTAGCGGGAGCGGTCGGGGAGCTGTTTTTT